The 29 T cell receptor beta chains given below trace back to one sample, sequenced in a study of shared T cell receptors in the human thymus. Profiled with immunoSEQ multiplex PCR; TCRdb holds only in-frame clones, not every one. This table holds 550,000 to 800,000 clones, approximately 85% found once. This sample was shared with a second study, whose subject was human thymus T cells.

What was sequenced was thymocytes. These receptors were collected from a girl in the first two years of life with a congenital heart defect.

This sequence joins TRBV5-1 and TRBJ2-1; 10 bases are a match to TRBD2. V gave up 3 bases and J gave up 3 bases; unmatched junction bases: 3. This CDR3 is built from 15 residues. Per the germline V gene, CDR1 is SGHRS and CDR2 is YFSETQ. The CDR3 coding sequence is TGCGCCAGCAGCTCTCGACTAGCGGGCTACAATGAGCAGTTCTTC. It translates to CASSSRLAGYNEQFF.

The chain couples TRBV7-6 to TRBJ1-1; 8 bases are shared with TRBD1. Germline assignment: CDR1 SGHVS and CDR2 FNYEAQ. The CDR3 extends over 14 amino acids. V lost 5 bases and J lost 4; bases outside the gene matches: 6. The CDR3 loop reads CASSPPDRVTEAFF. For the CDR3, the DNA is TGTGCCAGCAGCCCGCCGGACAGGGTCACTGAAGCTTTCTTT.

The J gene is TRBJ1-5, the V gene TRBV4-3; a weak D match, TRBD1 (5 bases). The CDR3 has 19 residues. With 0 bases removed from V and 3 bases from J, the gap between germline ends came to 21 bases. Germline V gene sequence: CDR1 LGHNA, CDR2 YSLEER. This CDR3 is CASSQEWRGWGQTNQPQHF. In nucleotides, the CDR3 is TGCGCCAGCAGCCAAGAATGGCGCGGATGGGGCCAGACCAATCAGCCCCAGCATTTT.

The CDR3 region has the DNA TGCGCCAGCAGCCAGAGTGGGACAGGGGACAATGAGCAGTTCTTC. Translated: CASSQSGTGDNEQFF. The rearrangement links TRBV4-3 to TRBJ2-1; 10 bases are shared with TRBD1. The CDR3 spans 15 residues. Germline V gene data show CDR1 as LGHNA and CDR2 as YSLEER. The V segment lost 3 bases and the J segment 5 bases; nucleotides outside the gene matches: 4.

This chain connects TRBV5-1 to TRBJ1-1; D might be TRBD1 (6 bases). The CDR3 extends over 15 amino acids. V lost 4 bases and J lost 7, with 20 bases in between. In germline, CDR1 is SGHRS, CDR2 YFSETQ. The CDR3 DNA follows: TGCGCCAGCAGCCTCCGGGGGGCGGCAGGGGTTGAAGCTTTCTTT. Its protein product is CASSLRGAAGVEAFF.

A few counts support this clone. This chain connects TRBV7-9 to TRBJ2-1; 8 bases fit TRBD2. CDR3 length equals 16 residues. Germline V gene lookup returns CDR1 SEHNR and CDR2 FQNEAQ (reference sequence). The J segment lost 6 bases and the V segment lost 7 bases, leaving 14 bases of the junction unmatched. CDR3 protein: CASTSRPTSDFNEQFF. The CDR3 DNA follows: TGTGCCAGCACCTCCCGCCCGACTAGCGACTTCAATGAGCAGTTCTTC.

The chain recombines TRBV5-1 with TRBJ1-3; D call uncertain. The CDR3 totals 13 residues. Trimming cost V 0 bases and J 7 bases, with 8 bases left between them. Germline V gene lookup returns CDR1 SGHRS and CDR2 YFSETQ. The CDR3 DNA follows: TGCGCCAGCAGCTTGGGTAGGGAGAACACCATATATTTT. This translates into CASSLGRENTIYF. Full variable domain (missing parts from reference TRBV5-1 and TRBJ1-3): KAGVTQTPRYLIKTRGQQVTLSCSPISGHRSVSWYQQTPGQGLQFLFEYFSETQRNKGNFPGRFSGRQFSNSRSEMNVSTLELGDSALYLCASSLGRENTIYFGEGSWLTVV.

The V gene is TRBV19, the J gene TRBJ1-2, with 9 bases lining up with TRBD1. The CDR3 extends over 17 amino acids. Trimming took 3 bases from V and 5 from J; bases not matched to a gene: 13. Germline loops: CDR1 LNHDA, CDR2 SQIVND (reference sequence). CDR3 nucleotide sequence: TGTGCCAGTAGTATTTCCCCATGGACAGGGGAGAGGTATGGCTACACCTTC. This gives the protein CASSISPWTGERYGYTF.

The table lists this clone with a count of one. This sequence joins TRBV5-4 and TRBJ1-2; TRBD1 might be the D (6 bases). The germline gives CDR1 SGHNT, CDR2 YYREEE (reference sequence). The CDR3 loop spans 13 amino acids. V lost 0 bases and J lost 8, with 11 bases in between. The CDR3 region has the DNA TGTGCCAGCAGCTTGGATTACAGGGACGGCTACACCTTC. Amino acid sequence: CASSLDYRDGYTF.

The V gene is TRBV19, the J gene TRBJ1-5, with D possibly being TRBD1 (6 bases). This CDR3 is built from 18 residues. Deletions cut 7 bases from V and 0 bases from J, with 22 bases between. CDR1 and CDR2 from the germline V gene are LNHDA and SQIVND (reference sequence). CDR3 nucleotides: TGTGCCAGTAACAGGGAACCTTATCCCCCCTATAGCAATCAGCCCCAGCATTTT. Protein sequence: CASNREPYPPYSNQPQHF. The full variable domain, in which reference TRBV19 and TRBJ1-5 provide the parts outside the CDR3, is DGGITQSPKYLFRKEGQNVTLSCEQNLNHDAMYWYRQDPGQGLRLIYYSQIVNDFQKGDIAEGYSVSREKKESFPLTVTSAQKNPTAFYLCASNREPYPPYSNQPQHFGDGTRLSIL.

The DNA of the CDR3 is TGCGCCAGCAGGTGGACAGGGGGCTATGGCTACACCTTC. Translating it yields CASRWTGGYGYTF. The chain recombines TRBV5-1 with TRBJ1-2, with 10 bases fitting TRBD1. Germline V lookup: CDR1 SGHRS, CDR2 YFSETQ. Unmatched junction bases numbered 2, after V lost 5 bases and J lost 4 bases. The CDR3 length is 13 residues.

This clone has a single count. The CDR3 DNA reads as TGTGCCAGTAGTATTGTGGACAGGGCAAATAATTCACCCCTCCACTTT. Translating it yields CASSIVDRANNSPLHF. The chain combines TRBV19 with TRBJ1-6; 8 bases match TRBD1. The CDR3 totals 16 residues. V lost 3 bases and J lost 5; bases outside the gene matches: 6. The germline V gene encodes CDR1 LNHDA and CDR2 SQIVND (reference sequence).

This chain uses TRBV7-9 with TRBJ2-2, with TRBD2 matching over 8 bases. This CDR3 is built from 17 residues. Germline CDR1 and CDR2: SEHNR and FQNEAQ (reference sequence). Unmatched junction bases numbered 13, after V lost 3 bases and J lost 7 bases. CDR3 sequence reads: CASSLICDSGENGELFF. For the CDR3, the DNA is TGTGCCAGCAGCTTGATCTGTGATAGCGGGGAGAACGGGGAGCTGTTTTTT.

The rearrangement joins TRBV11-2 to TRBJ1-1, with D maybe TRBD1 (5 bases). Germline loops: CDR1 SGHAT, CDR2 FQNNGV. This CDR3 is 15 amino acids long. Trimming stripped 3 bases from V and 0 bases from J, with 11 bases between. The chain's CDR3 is CASSLGGDMNTEAFF. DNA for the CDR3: TGTGCCAGCAGCTTGGGGGGAGACATGAACACTGAAGCTTTCTTT.

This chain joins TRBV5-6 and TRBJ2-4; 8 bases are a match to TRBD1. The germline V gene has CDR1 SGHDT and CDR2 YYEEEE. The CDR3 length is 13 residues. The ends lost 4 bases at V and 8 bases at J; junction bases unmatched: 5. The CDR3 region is CASSPPGQDIQYF. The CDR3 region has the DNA TGTGCCAGCAGCCCCCCGGGACAGGACATTCAGTACTTC.

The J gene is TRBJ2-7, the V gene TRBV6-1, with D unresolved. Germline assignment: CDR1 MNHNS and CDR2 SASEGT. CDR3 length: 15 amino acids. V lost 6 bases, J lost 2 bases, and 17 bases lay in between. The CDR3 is CASSRSTHGAYEQYF. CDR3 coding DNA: TGTGCCAGCAGCCGCTCAACCCACGGTGCCTACGAGCAGTACTTC.

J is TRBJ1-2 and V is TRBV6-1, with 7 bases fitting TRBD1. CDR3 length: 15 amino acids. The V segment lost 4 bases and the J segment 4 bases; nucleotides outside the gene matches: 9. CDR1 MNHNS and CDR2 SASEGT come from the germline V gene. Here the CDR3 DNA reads TGTGCCAGCAGTGGACTAGAGGGGGCCGGCTATGGCTACACCTTC. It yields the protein CASSGLEGAGYGYTF.

CDR3 sequence reads: CASILTGQNNTEAFF. The CDR3 coding sequence is TGTGCCAGCATCCTAACGGGACAGAACAACACTGAAGCTTTCTTT. This chain uses TRBV27 with TRBJ1-1; 7 bases fit TRBD1. The CDR3 sequence is 15 residues long. Trimming cost V 7 bases and J 2 bases; bases outside gene matches: 10. In germline, CDR1 is MNHEY, CDR2 SMNVEV (reference sequence).

The CDR3 DNA sequence: TGTGCCAGCAGCTTACGAGCAAAACAGGAGCCGAACACTGAAGCTTTCTTT. This sequence encodes CASSLRAKQEPNTEAFF. The chain has TRBV7-2 and TRBJ1-1; maybe TRBD1 (5 bases). The CDR3 extends over 17 amino acids. Germline V gene data show CDR1 as SGHTA and CDR2 as FQGNSA. V was pared by 2 bases and J by 1 base, with 17 bases between.

CDR3 DNA: TGTGCCAGCAGCTTAGGCCGAGGGTACGGTGAAGCTTTCTTT. The encoded protein is CASSLGRGYGEAFF. This chain connects TRBV13 to TRBJ1-1; unclear D gene. Germline V CDR1 and CDR2: PRHDT, FYEKMQ (reference sequence). V lost 0 bases to trimming and J lost 7 bases, with 12 bases between them. The CDR3 spans 14 residues.

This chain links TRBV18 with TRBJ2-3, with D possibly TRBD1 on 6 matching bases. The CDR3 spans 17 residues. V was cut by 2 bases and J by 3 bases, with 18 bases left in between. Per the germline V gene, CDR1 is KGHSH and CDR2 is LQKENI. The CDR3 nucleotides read TGTGCCAGCTCACCATTCCCAGGGGTAAATGGGACAGATACGCAGTATTTT. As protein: CASSPFPGVNGTDTQYF.

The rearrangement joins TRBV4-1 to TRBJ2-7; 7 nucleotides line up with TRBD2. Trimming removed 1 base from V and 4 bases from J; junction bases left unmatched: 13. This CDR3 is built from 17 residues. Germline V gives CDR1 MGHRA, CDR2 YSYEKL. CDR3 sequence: CASSQVGYRGDFYEQYF. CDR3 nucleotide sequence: TGCGCCAGCAGCCAAGTCGGATACCGGGGGGATTTTTACGAGCAGTACTTC.

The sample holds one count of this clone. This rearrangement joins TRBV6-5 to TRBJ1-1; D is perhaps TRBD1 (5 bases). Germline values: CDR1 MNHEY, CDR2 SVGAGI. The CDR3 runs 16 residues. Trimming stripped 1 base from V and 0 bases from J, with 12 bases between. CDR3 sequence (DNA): TGTGCCAGCAGTTACTTGCAGGGAGGATTGAACACTGAAGCTTTCTTT. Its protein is CASSYLQGGLNTEAFF.

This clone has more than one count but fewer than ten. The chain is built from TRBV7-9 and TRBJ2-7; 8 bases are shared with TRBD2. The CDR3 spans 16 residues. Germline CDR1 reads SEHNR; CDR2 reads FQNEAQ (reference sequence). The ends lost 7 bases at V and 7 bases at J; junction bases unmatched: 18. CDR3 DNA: TGTGCCAGCATCTCTACCGGGGGGGAGGGCGGAGAGGAGCAGTACTTC. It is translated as CASISTGGEGGEEQYF.

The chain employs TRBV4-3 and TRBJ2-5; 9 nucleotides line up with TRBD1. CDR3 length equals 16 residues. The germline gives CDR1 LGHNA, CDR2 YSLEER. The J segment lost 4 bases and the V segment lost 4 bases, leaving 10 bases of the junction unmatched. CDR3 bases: TGCGCCAGCAGCCGAGGGCGGAACAGGGGGCTAGAGACCCAGTACTTC. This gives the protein CASSRGRNRGLETQYF.

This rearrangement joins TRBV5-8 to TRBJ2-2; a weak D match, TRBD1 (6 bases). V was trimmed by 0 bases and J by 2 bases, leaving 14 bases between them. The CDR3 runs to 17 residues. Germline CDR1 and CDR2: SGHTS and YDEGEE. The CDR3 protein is CASSLGKPGQNTGELFF. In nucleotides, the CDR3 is TGTGCCAGCAGCTTGGGGAAACCGGGACAAAACACCGGGGAGCTGTTTTTT.

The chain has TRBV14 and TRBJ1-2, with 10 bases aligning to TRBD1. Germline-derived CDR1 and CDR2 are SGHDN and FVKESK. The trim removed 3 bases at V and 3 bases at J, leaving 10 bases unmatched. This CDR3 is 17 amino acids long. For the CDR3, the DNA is TGTGCCAGCAGCCAGACGAGGTCGGGACAGGGGTACTATGGCTACACCTTC. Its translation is CASSQTRSGQGYYGYTF.

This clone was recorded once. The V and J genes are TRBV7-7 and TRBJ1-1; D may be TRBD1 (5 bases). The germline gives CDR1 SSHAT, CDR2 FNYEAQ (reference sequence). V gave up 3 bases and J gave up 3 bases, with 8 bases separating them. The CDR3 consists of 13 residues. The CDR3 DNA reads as TGTGCCAGCAGCTTTGACAGAGACACTGAAGCTTTCTTT. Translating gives CASSFDRDTEAFF.

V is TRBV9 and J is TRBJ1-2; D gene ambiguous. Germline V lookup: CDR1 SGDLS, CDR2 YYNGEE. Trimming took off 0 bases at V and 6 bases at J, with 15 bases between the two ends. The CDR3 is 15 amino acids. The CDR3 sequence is CASSVGKIGSDGYTF. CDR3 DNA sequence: TGTGCCAGCAGCGTAGGAAAAATCGGGTCGGATGGCTACACCTTC.